This T cell receptor beta chain was recorded in a study of cytomegalovirus exposure and HLA in healthy donors. A word on this clone: No antigen is known for it.

Study-wide results and caveats: Among the CMV-associated chains, a few were confirmed in vitro as specific for CMV antigens. Later work associated roughly 17,000 TCR beta sequences with HLA alleles at 0.05 false discovery rate.

CDR1 is LGHNA and CDR2 is YSLEER in the germline V gene. Between the trimmed V and J ends, which lost 0 bases and 2 bases, there was a span of 11 bases. There are 16 residues in the CDR3. The PCR had 60 Vbeta and 13 Jbeta primers. Original analysis: Per a later analysis, the number of unique TCR beta chains was around 80 million, of which roughly 11 million were shared. Profiling relied on immunoSEQ multiplex PCR, and the TCRdb table lists in-frame clones only, not all of them. D and trimming were read from the DNA, whereas the V and J calls and clone size are those reported in that table. The sample contains roughly 96,000 clones, approximately 74% of which appear only once.

The TCR was taken from a female donor in good health and CMV-seropositive. The rearrangement joins TRBV4-3 to TRBJ2-1, with a weak D call TRBD1 (5 bases). Sequencing input: PBMCs. The CDR3 region has the DNA TGCGCCAGCAGCCAAGAACAAGGGGTACCCTACAATGAGCAGTTCTTC. Encoded protein: CASSQEQGVPYNEQFF.